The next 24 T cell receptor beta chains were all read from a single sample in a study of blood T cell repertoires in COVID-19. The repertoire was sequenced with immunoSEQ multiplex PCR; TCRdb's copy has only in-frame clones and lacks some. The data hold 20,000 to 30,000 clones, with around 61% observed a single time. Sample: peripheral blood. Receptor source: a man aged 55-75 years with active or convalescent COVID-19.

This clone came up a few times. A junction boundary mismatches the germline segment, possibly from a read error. The CDR3 region is CASSLKGSGGADF. The CDR3 DNA is TGTGCCAGCAGCTTGAAAGGGTCCGGGGGGGCGGATTTT. The rearrangement uses TRBV5-4 and TRBJ1-3; D perhaps matches TRBD1 (6 bases). CDR1 is SGHNT and CDR2 is YYREEE in the germline V gene (reference sequence). This CDR3 is built from 13 residues.

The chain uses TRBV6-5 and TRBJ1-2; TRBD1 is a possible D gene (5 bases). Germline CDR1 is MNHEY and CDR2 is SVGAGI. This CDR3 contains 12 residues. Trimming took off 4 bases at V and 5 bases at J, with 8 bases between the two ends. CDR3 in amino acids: CASSSDSYGYTF. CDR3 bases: TGTGCCAGCAGTTCCGACAGTTATGGCTACACCTTC.

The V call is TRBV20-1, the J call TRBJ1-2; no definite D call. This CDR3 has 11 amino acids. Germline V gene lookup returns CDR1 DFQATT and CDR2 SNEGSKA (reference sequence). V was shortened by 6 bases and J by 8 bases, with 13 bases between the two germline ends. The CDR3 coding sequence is TGCAGTGCGCCAGGAAGTCTCGGCTACACCTTC. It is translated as CSAPGSLGYTF.

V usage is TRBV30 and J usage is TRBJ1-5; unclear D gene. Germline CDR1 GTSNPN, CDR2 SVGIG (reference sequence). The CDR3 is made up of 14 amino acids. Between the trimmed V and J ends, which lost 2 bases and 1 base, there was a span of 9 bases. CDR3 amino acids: CAWSQWASNQPQHF. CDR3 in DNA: TGTGCCTGGAGTCAATGGGCCAGCAATCAGCCCCAGCATTTT.

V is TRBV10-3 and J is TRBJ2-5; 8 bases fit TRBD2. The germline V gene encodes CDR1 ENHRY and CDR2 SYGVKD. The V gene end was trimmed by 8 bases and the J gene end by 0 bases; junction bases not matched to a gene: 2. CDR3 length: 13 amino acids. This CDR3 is CAIASGYQETQYF. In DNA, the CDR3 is TGTGCCATCGCTAGCGGGTACCAAGAGACCCAGTACTTC.

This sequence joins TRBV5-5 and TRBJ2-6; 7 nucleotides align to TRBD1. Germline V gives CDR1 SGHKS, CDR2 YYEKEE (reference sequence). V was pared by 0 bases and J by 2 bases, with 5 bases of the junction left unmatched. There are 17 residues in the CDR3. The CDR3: CASSLEGQAAGANVLTF. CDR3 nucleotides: TGTGCCAGCAGCTTGGAAGGACAGGCTGCTGGGGCCAACGTCCTGACTTTC.

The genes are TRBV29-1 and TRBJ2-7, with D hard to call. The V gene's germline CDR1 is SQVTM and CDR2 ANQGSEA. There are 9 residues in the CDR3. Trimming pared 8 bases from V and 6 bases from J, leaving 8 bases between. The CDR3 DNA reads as TGCAGCCGTCGTCTCGAGCAGTACTTC. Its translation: CSRRLEQYF.

CDR3 bases: TGTGCCAGCAGCGAAGGACAGGGTCTGTCGAAAGAAGGCACTGAAGCTTTCTTT. Its protein product is CASSEGQGLSKEGTEAFF. V and J are TRBV7-9 and TRBJ1-1; the match to TRBD1 covers 8 bases. Germline V lookup: CDR1 SEHNR, CDR2 FQNEAQ (reference sequence). The CDR3 spans 18 residues. With V trimmed by 5 bases and J by 4 bases, 18 bases remained unmatched.

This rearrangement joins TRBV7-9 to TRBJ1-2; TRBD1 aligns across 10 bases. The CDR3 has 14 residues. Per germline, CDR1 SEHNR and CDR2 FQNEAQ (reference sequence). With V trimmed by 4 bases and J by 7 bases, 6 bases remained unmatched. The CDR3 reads CASSSRQGAGGYTF. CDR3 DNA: TGTGCCAGCAGCTCACGACAGGGGGCAGGTGGCTACACCTTC. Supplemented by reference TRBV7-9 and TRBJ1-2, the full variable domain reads DTGVSQNPRHKITKRGQNVTFRCDPISEHNRLYWYRQTLGQGPEFLTYFQNEAQLEKSRLLSDRFSAERPKGSFSTLEIQRTEQGDSAMYLCASSSRQGAGGYTFGSGTRLTVV.

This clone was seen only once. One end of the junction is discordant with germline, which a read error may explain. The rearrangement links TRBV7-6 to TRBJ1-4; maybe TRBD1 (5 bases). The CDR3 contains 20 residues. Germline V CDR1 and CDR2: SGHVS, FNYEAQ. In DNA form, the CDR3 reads TGTGCCAGCAGCCTAGCTTCGGCAGGTGGGAGGGGTGCAACTAATGAAAAACTGTTTTTT. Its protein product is CASSLASAGGRGATNEKLFF.

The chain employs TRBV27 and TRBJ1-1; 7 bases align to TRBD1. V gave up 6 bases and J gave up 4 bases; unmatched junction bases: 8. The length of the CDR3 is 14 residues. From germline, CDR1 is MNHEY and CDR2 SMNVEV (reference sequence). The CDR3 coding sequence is TGTGCCAGCAGGGGACAGTGGGTTGGCACTGAAGCTTTCTTT. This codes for CASRGQWVGTEAFF.

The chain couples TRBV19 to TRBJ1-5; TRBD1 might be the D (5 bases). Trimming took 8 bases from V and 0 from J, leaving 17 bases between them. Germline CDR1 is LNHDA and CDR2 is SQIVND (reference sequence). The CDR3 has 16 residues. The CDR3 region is CASQRFAGDSNQPQHF. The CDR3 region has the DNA TGTGCCAGTCAAAGGTTCGCGGGGGATAGCAATCAGCCCCAGCATTTT.

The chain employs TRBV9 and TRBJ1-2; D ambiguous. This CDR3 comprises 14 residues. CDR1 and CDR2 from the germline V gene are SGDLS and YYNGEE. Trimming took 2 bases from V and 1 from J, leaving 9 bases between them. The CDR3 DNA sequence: TGTGCCAGCAGCGTGGGCACACTTAACTATGGCTACACCTTC. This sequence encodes CASSVGTLNYGYTF.

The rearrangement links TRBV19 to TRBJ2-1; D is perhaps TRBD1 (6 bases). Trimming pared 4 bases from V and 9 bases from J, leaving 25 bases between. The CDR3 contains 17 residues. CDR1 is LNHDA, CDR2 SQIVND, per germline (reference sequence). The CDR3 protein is CASSKGPLTTQGSEQFF. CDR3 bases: TGTGCCAGTAGTAAGGGACCCCTGACCACACAGGGAAGTGAGCAGTTCTTC.

The CDR3 coding sequence is TGTGCCAGCAGCCCAGACAGGGGCTATGGCTACACCTTC. It is translated as CASSPDRGYGYTF. V and J are TRBV12-3 or TRBV12-4 and TRBJ1-2, with 8 nucleotides matching TRBD1. Unmatched junction bases numbered 4, after V lost 6 bases and J lost 4 bases. The CDR3 is made up of 13 amino acids.

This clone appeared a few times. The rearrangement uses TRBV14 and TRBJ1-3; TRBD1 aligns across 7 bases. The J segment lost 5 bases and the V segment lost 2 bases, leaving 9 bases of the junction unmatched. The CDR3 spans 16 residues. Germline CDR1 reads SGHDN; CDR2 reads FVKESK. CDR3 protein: CASSQTGTARRNTIYF. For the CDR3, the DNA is TGTGCCAGCAGCCAAACAGGGACAGCTAGAAGAAACACCATATATTTT. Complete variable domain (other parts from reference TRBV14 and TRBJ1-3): EAGVTQFPSHSVIEKGQTVTLRCDPISGHDNLYWYRRVMGKEIKFLLHFVKESKQDESGMPNNRFLAERTGGTYSTLKVQPAELEDSGVYFCASSQTGTARRNTIYFGEGSWLTVV.

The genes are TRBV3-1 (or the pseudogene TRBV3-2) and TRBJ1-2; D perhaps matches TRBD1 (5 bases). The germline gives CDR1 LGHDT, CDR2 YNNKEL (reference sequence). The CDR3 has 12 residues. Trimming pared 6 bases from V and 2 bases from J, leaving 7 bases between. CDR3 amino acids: CASRTANYGYTF. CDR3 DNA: TGTGCCAGCAGGACAGCAAACTATGGCTACACCTTC.

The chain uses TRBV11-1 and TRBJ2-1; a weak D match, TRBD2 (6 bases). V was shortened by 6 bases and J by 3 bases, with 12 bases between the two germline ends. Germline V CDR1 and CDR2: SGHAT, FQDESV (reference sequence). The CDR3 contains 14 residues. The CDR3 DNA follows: TGTGCCAGCAGTCGTAGCGGAAACTACAATGAGCAGTTCTTC. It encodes CASSRSGNYNEQFF. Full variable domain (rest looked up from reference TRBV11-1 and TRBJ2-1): EAEVAQSPRYKITEKSQAVAFWCDPISGHATLYWYRQILGQGPELLVQFQDESVVDDSQLPKDRFSAERLKGVDSTLKIQPAELGDSAMYLCASSRSGNYNEQFFGPGTRLTVL.

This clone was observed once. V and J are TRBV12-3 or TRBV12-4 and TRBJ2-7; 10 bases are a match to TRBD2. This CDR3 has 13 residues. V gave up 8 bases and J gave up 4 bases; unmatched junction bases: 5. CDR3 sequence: CASGLAELYEQYF. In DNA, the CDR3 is TGTGCCAGCGGACTAGCGGAGTTATACGAGCAGTACTTC.

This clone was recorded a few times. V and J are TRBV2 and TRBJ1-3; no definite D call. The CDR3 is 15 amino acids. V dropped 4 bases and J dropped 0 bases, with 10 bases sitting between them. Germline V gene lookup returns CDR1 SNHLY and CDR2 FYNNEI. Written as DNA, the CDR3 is TGTGCCAGCAGTGGGGCCAGCTACTCTGGAAACACCATATATTTT. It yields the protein CASSGASYSGNTIYF. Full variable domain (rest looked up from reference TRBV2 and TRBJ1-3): EPEVTQTPSHQVTQMGQEVILRCVPISNHLYFYWYRQILGQKVEFLVSFYNNEISEKSEIFDDQFSVERPDGSNFTLKIRSTKLEDSAMYFCASSGASYSGNTIYFGEGSWLTVV.

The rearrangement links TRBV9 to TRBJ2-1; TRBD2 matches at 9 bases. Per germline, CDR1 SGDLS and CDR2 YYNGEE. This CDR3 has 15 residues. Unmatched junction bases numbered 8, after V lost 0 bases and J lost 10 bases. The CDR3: CASSVVASGIWEQFF. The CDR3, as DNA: TGTGCCAGCAGCGTAGTGGCTAGCGGGATTTGGGAGCAGTTCTTC. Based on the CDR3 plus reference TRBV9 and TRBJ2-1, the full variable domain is DSGVTQTPKHLITATGQRVTLRCSPRSGDLSVYWYQQSLDQGLQFLIQYYNGEERAKGNILERFSAQQFPDLHSELNLSSLELGDSALYFCASSVVASGIWEQFFGPGTRLTVL.

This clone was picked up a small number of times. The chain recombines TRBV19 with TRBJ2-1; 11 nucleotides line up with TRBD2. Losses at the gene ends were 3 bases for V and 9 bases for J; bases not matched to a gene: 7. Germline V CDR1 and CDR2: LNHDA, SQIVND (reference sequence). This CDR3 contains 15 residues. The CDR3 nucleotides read TGTGCCAGTAGTATTAGGCTAGCGGGAGGACGTGAGCAGTTCTTC. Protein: CASSIRLAGGREQFF.

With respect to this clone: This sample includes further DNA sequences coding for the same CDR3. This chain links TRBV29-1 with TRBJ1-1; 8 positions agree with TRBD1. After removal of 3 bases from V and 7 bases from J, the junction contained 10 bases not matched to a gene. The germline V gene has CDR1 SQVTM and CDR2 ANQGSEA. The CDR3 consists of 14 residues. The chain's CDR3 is CSVDGSGQAIEAFF. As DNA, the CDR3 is TGCAGCGTTGACGGTTCGGGACAGGCCATTGAAGCTTTCTTT. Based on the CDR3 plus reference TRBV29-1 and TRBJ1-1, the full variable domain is SAVISQKPSRDICQRGTSLTIQCQVDSQVTMMFWYRQQPGQSLTLIATANQGSEATYESGFVIDKFPISRPNLTFSTLTVSNMSPEDSSIYLCSVDGSGQAIEAFFGQGTRLTVV.

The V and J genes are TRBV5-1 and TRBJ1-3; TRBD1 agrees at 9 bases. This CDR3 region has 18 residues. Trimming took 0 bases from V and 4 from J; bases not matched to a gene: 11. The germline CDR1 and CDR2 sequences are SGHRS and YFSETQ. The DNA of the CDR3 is TGCGCCAGCAGCTTGGCGGGGACAGGGAGCACGGGAGGAAACACCATATATTTT. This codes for CASSLAGTGSTGGNTIYF.